This TCR beta chain comes out of a study of T cells in Graves' hyperthyroidism and ophthalmopathy. Findings of the study overall: Clonotypes that were expanded in thyroid above 0.001 mostly appeared in blood too.

Trimming stripped 2 bases from V and 4 bases from J, with 7 bases between. Germline assignment: CDR1 LGHDT and CDR2 YNNKEL (reference sequence). CDR3 length equals 13 residues. The investigators amplified TCR beta CDR3 regions from RNA transcripts. Initially, a first-round RT-PCR of the TCR CDR3 employed the HTBI primer set. Each CDR3 protein gets one entry after TCRdb re-called the multiplex PCR reads with MiXCR. The table records about 770,000 distinct CDR3 sequences, over 15% of them present only once. This clonotype appeared many times. Its antigen is undetermined. This TCR was sampled from a woman aged 45-59 years with Graves' hyperthyroidism that later progressed to Graves' ophthalmopathy. The J gene is TRBJ2-3, the V gene TRBV3-1, with no clear D. Material for sequencing was blood. CDR3 region: CASSQSWADTQYF. DNA of the CDR3: TGTGCCAGCAGCCAATCTTGGGCAGATACGCAGTATTTT.